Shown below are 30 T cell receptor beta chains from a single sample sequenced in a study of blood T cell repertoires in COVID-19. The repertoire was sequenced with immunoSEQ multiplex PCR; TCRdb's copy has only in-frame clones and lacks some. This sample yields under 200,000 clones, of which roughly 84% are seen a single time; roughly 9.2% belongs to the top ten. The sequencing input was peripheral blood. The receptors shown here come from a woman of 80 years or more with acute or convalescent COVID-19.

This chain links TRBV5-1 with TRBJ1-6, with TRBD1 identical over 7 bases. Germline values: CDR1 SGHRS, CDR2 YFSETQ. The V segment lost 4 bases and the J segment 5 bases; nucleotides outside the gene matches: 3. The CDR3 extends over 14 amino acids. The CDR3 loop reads CASSPTGNNSPLHF. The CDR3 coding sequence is TGCGCCAGCAGCCCGACAGGGAATAATTCACCCCTCCACTTT.

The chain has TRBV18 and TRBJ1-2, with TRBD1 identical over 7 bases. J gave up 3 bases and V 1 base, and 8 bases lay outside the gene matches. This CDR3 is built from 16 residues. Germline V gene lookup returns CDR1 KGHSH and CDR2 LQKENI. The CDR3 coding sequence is TGTGCCAGCTCACCACGGGGGCAGGGGACAGACTATGGCTACACCTTC. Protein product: CASSPRGQGTDYGYTF.

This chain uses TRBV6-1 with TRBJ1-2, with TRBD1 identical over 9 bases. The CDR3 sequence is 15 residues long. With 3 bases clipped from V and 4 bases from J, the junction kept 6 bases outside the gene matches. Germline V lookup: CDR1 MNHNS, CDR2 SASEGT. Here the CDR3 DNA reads TGTGCCAGCAGTGAGGGGGACAGGGTGGGCTATGGCTACACCTTC. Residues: CASSEGDRVGYGYTF.

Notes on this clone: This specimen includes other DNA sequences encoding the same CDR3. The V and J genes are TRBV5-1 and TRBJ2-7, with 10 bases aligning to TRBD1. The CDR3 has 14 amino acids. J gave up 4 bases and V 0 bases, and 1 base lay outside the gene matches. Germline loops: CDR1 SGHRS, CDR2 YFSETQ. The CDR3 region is CASSLGQGAYEQYF. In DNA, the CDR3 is TGCGCCAGCAGCTTGGGACAGGGGGCGTACGAGCAGTACTTC.

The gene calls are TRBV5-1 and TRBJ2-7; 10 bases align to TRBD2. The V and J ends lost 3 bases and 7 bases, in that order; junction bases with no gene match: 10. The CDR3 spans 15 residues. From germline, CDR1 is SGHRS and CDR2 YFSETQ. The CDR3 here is CASSWTSGPEGEQYF. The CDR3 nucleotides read TGCGCCAGCAGCTGGACTAGCGGCCCTGAGGGGGAGCAGTACTTC.

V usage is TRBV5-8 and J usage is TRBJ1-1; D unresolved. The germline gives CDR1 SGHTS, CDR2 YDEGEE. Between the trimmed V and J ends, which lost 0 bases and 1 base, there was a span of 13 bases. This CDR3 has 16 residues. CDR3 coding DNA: TGTGCCAGCAGCTTGGGGGTGGTTGCGGCGAACACTGAAGCTTTCTTT. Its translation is CASSLGVVAANTEAFF.

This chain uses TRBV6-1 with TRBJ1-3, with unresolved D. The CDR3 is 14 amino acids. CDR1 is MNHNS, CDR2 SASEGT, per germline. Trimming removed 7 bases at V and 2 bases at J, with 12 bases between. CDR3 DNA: TGTGCCAGCATCAACCCCGGGGCTGGAAACACCATATATTTT. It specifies CASINPGAGNTIYF.

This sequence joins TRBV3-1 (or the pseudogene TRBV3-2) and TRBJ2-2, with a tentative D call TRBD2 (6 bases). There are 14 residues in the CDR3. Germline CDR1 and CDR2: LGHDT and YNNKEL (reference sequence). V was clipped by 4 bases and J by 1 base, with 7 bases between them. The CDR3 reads CASSRSGNTGELFF. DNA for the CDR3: TGTGCCAGCAGCCGTAGCGGGAACACCGGGGAGCTGTTTTTT.

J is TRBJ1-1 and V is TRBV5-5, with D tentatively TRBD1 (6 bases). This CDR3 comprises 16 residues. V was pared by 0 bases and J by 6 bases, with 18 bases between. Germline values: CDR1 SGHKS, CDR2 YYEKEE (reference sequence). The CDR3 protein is CASSLDRERLRAEAFF. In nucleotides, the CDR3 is TGTGCCAGCAGCTTGGACAGGGAGAGGTTAAGGGCTGAAGCTTTCTTT.

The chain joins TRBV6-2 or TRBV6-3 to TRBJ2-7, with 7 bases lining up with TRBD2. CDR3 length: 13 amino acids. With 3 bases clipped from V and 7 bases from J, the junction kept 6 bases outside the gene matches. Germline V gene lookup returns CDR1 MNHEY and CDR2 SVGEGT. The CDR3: CASSYRLAGEQYF. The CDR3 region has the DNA TGTGCCAGCAGTTATAGACTAGCAGGAGAGCAGTACTTC.

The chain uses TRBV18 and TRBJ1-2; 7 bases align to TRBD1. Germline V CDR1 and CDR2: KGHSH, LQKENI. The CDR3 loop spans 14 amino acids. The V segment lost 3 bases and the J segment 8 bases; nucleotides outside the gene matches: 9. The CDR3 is CASSPGTERIGYTF. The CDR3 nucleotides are TGTGCCAGCTCACCCGGGACAGAGAGGATCGGCTACACCTTC.

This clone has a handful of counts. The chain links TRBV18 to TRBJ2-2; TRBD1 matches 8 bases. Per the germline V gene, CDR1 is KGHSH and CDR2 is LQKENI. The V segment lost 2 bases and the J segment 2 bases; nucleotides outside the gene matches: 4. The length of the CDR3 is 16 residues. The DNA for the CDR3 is TGTGCCAGCTCACCAGGACAGGGAAAAAACACCGGGGAGCTGTTTTTT. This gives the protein CASSPGQGKNTGELFF.

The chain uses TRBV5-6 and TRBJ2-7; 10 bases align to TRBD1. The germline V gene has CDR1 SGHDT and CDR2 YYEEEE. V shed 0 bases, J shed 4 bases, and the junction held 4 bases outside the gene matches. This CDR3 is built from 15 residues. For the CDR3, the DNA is TGTGCCAGCAGCTTGGCTGGGACAGGGGCTTACGAGCAGTACTTC. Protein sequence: CASSLAGTGAYEQYF.

The CDR3 DNA is TGTGCCAGCAGTCGGACAGGGAACCCATTCGGCTACACCTTC. Translation gives CASSRTGNPFGYTF. The chain employs TRBV6-2 or TRBV6-3 and TRBJ1-2, with 8 bases matching TRBD1. The V gene end was trimmed by 5 bases and the J gene end by 8 bases; junction bases not matched to a gene: 10. This CDR3 is built from 14 residues. Germline CDR1 reads MNHEY; CDR2 reads SVGEGT.

CDR3 nucleotide sequence: TGTGCCAGCAGCTTCTGGGGAGTAACGGAAAAACTGTTTTTT. Translation: CASSFWGVTEKLFF. V usage is TRBV5-5 and J usage is TRBJ1-4; the D is unclear. Germline CDR1 SGHKS, CDR2 YYEKEE (reference sequence). V gave up 2 bases and J gave up 8 bases, with 13 bases separating them. This CDR3 region has 14 residues.

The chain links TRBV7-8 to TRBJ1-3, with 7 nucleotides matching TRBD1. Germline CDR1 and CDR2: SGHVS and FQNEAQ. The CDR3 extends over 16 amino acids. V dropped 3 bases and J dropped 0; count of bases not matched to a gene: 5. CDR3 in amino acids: CASSLGQPSSGNTIYF. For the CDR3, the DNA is TGTGCCAGCAGCTTGGGACAGCCGAGCTCTGGAAACACCATATATTTT.

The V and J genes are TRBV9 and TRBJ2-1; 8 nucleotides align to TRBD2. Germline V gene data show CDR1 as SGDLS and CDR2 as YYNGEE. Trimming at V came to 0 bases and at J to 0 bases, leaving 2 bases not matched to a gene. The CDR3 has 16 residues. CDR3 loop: CASSVGGGSSYNEQFF. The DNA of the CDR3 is TGTGCCAGCAGCGTAGGCGGGGGGAGCTCCTACAATGAGCAGTTCTTC.

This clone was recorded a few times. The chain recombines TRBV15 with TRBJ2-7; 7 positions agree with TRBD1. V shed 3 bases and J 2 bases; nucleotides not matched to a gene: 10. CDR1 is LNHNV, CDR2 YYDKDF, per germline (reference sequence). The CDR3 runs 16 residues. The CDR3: CATSSLPGTATYEQYF. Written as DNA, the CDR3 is TGTGCCACCAGCAGCCTGCCCGGGACAGCTACCTACGAGCAGTACTTC.

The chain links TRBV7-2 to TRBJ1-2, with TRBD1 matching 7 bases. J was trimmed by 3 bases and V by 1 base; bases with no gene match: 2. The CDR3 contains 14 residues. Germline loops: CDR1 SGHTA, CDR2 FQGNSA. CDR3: CASSLEGADYGYTF. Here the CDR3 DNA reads TGTGCCAGCAGCTTAGAGGGGGCGGACTATGGCTACACCTTC.

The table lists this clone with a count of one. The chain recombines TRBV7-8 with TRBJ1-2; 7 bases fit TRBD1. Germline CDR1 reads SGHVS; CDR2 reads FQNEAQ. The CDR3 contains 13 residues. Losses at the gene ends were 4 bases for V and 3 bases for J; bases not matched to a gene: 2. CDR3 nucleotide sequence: TGTGCCAGCAGCTCCGGACAGGACTATGGCTACACCTTC. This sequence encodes CASSSGQDYGYTF. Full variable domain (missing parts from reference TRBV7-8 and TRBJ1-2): GAGVSQSPRYKVAKRGQDVALRCDPISGHVSLFWYQQALGQGPEFLTYFQNEAQLDKSGLPSDRFFAERPEGSVSTLKIQRTQQEDSAVYLCASSSGQDYGYTFGSGTRLTVV.

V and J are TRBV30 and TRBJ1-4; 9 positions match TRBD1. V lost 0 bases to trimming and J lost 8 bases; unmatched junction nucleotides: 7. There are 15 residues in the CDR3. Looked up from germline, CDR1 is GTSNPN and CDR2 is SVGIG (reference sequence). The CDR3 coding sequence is TGTGCCTGGAGTGTGGAGACAGGGGGAAACGAAAAACTGTTTTTT. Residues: CAWSVETGGNEKLFF. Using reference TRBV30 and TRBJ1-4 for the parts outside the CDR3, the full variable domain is SQTIHQWPATLVQPVGSPLSLECTVEGTSNPNLYWYRQAAGRGLQLLFYSVGIGQISSEVPQNLSASRPQDRQFILSSKKLLLSDSGFYLCAWSVETGGNEKLFFGSGTQLSVL.

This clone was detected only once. CDR3 DNA: TGTGCCAGCAGCTCTCACAGGGGCTCCGATGAGCAGTTCTTC. This sequence encodes CASSSHRGSDEQFF. The chain links TRBV11-3 to TRBJ2-1, with 7 bases aligning to TRBD1. The CDR3 loop spans 14 amino acids. The V gene's germline CDR1 is SGHNT and CDR2 YENEEA. Trimming at V came to 4 bases and at J to 8 bases, leaving 8 bases not matched to a gene.

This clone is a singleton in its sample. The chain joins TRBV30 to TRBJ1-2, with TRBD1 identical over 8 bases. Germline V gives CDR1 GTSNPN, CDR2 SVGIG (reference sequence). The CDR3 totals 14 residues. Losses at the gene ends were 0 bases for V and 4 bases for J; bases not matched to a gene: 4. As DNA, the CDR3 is TGTGCCTGGAGTGTACAGGGGGACGCCTATGGCTACACCTTC. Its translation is CAWSVQGDAYGYTF.

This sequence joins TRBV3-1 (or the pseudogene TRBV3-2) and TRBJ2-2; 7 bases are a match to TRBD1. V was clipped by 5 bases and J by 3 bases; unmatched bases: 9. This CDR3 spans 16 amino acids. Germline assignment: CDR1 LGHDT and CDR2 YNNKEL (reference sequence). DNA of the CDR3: TGTGCCAGCAGCAAAAGAAGGGGGCGGGACACCGGGGAGCTGTTTTTT. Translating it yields CASSKRRGRDTGELFF.

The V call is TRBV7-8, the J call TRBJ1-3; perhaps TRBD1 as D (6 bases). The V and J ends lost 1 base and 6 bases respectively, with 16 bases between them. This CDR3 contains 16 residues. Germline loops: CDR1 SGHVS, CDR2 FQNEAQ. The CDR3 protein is CASSLVRAGALNTIYF. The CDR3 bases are TGTGCCAGCAGCTTAGTCCGGGCGGGGGCACTAAACACCATATATTTT.

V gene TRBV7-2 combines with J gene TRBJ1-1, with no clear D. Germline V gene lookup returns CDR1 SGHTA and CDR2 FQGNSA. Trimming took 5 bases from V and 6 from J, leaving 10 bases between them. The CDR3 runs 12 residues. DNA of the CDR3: TGTGCCAGCAGCCACCCCCAGGCTGAAGCTTTCTTT. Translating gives CASSHPQAEAFF.

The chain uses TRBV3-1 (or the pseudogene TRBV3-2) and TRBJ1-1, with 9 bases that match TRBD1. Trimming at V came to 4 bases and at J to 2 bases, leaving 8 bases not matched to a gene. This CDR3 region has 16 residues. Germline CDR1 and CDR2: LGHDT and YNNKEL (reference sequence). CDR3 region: CASSRSGTGRNTEAFF. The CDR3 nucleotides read TGTGCCAGCAGCCGCTCCGGGACAGGGCGAAACACTGAAGCTTTCTTT.

The CDR3 nucleotides read TGTGCCAGCAGTCTTATTCCTAGCGGGGAAACCGGGGAGCTGTTTTTT. Amino acids: CASSLIPSGETGELFF. The chain has TRBV6-2 or TRBV6-3 and TRBJ2-2; 9 bases align to TRBD2. V lost 5 bases, J lost 5 bases, and 9 bases stayed unmatched. The CDR3 totals 16 residues. CDR1 and CDR2 from the germline V gene are MNHEY and SVGEGT.

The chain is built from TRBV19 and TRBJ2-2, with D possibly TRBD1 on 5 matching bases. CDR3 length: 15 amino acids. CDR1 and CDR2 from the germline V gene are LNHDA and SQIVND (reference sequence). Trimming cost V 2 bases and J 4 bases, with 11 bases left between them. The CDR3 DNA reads TGTGCCAGTAGTATACGGACACCCCTCACCGGGGAGCTGTTTTTT. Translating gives CASSIRTPLTGELFF.

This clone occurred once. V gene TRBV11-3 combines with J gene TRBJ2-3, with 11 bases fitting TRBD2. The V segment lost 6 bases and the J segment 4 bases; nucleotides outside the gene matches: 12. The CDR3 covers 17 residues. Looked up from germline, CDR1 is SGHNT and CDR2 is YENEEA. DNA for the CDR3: TGTGCCAGCAGTCTGGGGACTAGCGGAACAGCCCCAGATACGCAGTATTTT. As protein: CASSLGTSGTAPDTQYF.